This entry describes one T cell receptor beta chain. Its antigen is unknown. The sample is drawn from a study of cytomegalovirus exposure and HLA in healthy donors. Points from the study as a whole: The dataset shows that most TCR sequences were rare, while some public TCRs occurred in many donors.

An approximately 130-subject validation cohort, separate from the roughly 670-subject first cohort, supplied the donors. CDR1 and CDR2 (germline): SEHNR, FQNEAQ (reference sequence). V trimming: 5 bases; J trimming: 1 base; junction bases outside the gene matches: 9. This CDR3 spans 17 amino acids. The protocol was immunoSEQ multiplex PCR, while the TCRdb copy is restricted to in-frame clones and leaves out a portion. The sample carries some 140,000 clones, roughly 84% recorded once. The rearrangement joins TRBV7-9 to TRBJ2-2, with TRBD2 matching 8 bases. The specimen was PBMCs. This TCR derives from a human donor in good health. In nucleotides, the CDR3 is TGTGCCAGCAGCCGCCCGGGTCTAGCGGGGAACACCGGGGAGCTGTTTTTT. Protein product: CASSRPGLAGNTGELFF.